These 26 T cell receptor beta chains came from one sample sequenced in a study of blood T cell repertoires in COVID-19. TCRdb keeps only in-frame clones here, not all; method: immunoSEQ multiplex PCR. The sample records roughly 120,000 clones, 75% to 90% being singletons. The source material was peripheral blood. The receptors come from a woman aged 50 to 60 with acute or convalescent COVID-19.

CDR3 DNA sequence: TGTGCCAGCAGCCCCTCGGGACTAGCAACAGGCACAGATACGCAGTATTTT. Encoded protein: CASSPSGLATGTDTQYF. The chain couples TRBV4-2 to TRBJ2-3, with 9 bases that match TRBD2. The V gene's germline CDR1 is LGHNA and CDR2 YNFKEQ. V shed 4 bases, J shed 1 base, and the junction held 9 bases outside the gene matches. CDR3 size: 17 residues.

CDR3 sequence reads: CAISDRLAIREQFF. For the CDR3, the DNA is TGTGCCATCAGTGATAGACTAGCCATCCGGGAGCAGTTCTTC. This chain connects TRBV10-3 to TRBJ2-1; 7 bases align to TRBD2. CDR1 ENHRY and CDR2 SYGVKD come from the germline V gene. With V trimmed by 3 bases and J by 10 bases, 9 bases remained unmatched. The CDR3 has 14 residues.

V gene TRBV20-1 combines with J gene TRBJ2-1; the match to TRBD2 covers 7 bases. Germline lookup yields CDR1 DFQATT and CDR2 SNEGSKA (reference sequence). Trimming removed 3 bases from V and 5 bases from J; junction bases left unmatched: 10. The CDR3 has 15 residues. In nucleotides, the CDR3 is TGCAGTGCTAGTTCTGCGCGGGGGTGGAACAATGAGCAGTTCTTC. Residues: CSASSARGWNNEQFF.

The chain couples TRBV30 to TRBJ1-2; no reliable D call. Trimming removed 2 bases from V and 1 base from J, with 14 bases in between. There are 15 residues in the CDR3. Germline CDR1 GTSNPN, CDR2 SVGIG (reference sequence). CDR3 nucleotides: TGTGCCTGGAGTTGGCGGGCGTCCTATAACTATGGCTACACCTTC. Amino acid sequence: CAWSWRASYNYGYTF.

J is TRBJ1-2 and V is TRBV28; perhaps TRBD1 as D (5 bases). Germline V lookup: CDR1 MDHEN, CDR2 SYDVKM. This CDR3 contains 13 residues. Trimming stripped 3 bases from V and 8 bases from J, with 13 bases between. Here the CDR3 reads CASSFRGLNGYTF. The CDR3 region has the DNA TGTGCCAGCAGTTTTCGGGGACTCAACGGCTACACCTTC.

This clone was observed a single time. The gene calls are TRBV7-2 and TRBJ1-2; 10 nucleotides align to TRBD1. V lost 3 bases to trimming and J lost 6 bases; unmatched junction nucleotides: 7. Per the germline V gene, CDR1 is SGHTA and CDR2 is FQGNSA. The CDR3 length is 15 residues. The CDR3 reads CASSLGQGLYHGYTF. The CDR3 bases are TGTGCCAGCAGCTTGGGACAGGGGCTGTATCATGGCTACACCTTC.

The rearrangement joins TRBV27 to TRBJ1-3, with 7 nucleotides matching TRBD1. Germline V CDR1 and CDR2: MNHEY, SMNVEV (reference sequence). V lost 6 bases to trimming and J lost 0 bases; unmatched junction nucleotides: 14. This CDR3 has 18 residues. CDR3 DNA: TGTGCCAGCAGCCCGACCCAGACAGGGATGTCCTCTGGAAACACCATATATTTT. Its translation: CASSPTQTGMSSGNTIYF.

V usage is TRBV30 and J usage is TRBJ2-3; D not certain. Looked up from germline, CDR1 is GTSNPN and CDR2 is SVGIG (reference sequence). V shed 1 base and J shed 9 bases, with 8 bases lying between them. This CDR3 region has 11 residues. Here the CDR3 reads CAWSDPGTQYF. The CDR3 DNA follows: TGTGCCTGGAGTGACCCCGGGACGCAGTATTTT.

V is TRBV6-2 or TRBV6-3 and J is TRBJ2-7; D perhaps matches TRBD2 (6 bases). This CDR3 comprises 15 residues. The V gene lost 2 bases and the J gene lost 3 bases, with 14 bases spanning the gap. Germline lookup yields CDR1 MNHEY and CDR2 SVGEGT. The CDR3 spells CASSYNLEGIYEQYF. The CDR3 region has the DNA TGTGCCAGCAGTTACAATTTGGAGGGGATCTACGAGCAGTACTTC.

This clone was counted a single time. V gene TRBV19 combines with J gene TRBJ1-1; D gene ambiguous. Trimming left V 3 bases short and J 4 bases short, with 9 bases between. CDR1 is LNHDA and CDR2 is SQIVND in the germline V gene (reference sequence). This CDR3 comprises 13 residues. The CDR3 coding sequence is TGTGCCAGTAGTATTGAGGCAGCCACTGAAGCTTTCTTT. This gives the protein CASSIEAATEAFF.

The V gene is TRBV5-1, the J gene TRBJ1-4; unclear D gene. Germline V CDR1 and CDR2: SGHRS, YFSETQ. This CDR3 is 17 amino acids long. V lost 0 bases to trimming and J lost 1 base, with 13 bases between them. The CDR3 protein is CASSLARGPKTNEKLFF. CDR3 nucleotide sequence: TGCGCCAGCAGCTTGGCCCGGGGTCCGAAAACTAATGAAAAACTGTTTTTT.

This CDR3 is CASSLVAGNFGEFF. The CDR3 region has the DNA TGTGCCAGCAGTTTGGTAGCGGGCAATTTTGGGGAGTTCTTC. The chain joins TRBV27 to TRBJ2-1; 7 nucleotides agree with TRBD2. This CDR3 is built from 14 residues. V lost 3 bases, J lost 14 bases, and 13 bases stayed unmatched. Germline CDR1 MNHEY, CDR2 SMNVEV (reference sequence).

V gene TRBV5-1 combines with J gene TRBJ1-2; 9 nucleotides align to TRBD1. CDR3 size: 18 residues. CDR1 SGHRS and CDR2 YFSETQ come from the germline V gene. V lost 3 bases to trimming and J lost 0 bases; unmatched junction nucleotides: 12. This CDR3 is CASSSDPGTGRTNYGYTF. The CDR3, as DNA: TGCGCCAGCAGCTCAGATCCCGGGACAGGGAGGACTAACTATGGCTACACCTTC.

V is TRBV6-6 and J is TRBJ2-5, with 7 bases identical to TRBD2. The trim removed 2 bases at V and 5 bases at J, leaving 8 bases unmatched. This CDR3 has 15 amino acids. Germline CDR1 reads MNHNY; CDR2 reads SVGAGI (reference sequence). In nucleotides, the CDR3 is TGTGCCAGCAGTTACGGGAGGGAGTGGGGGGAGACCCAGTACTTC. Encoded protein: CASSYGREWGETQYF.

The chain carries TRBV9 and TRBJ2-5; the match to TRBD2 covers 12 bases. The CDR3 covers 15 residues. The trim removed 7 bases at V and 5 bases at J, leaving 9 bases unmatched. Germline V gene sequence: CDR1 SGDLS, CDR2 YYNGEE. The CDR3 bases are TGTGCCAGCTCGACTAGCGGGGGCCTCACGGAGACCCAGTACTTC. Translated, it gives CASSTSGGLTETQYF.

This clone has only one observation. The chain carries TRBV5-1 and TRBJ1-1; 11 positions agree with TRBD1. The length of the CDR3 is 16 residues. The junction had 10 bases not matched to a gene; V was cut back by 4 bases and J by 5 bases. The V gene's germline CDR1 is SGHRS and CDR2 YFSETQ. CDR3 nucleotide sequence: TGCGCCAGCAGCAATGGACAGGGGGCGCGGCGGACTGAAGCTTTCTTT. It encodes CASSNGQGARRTEAFF.

The rearrangement links TRBV5-4 to TRBJ2-2, with TRBD2 matching over 9 bases. V lost 4 bases, J lost 6 bases, and 4 bases stayed unmatched. The CDR3 is 14 amino acids. Germline CDR1 SGHNT, CDR2 YYREEE (reference sequence). The CDR3 loop is CASSGGGVSGELFF. The DNA of the CDR3 is TGTGCCAGCAGCGGCGGGGGGGTCTCCGGGGAGCTGTTTTTT.

This clone was recorded a few times. The chain carries TRBV19 and TRBJ1-4; perhaps TRBD1 as D (5 bases). CDR3 length: 15 amino acids. V was shortened by 1 base and J by 8 bases, with 14 bases between the two germline ends. The germline V gene has CDR1 LNHDA and CDR2 SQIVND (reference sequence). CDR3 sequence (DNA): TGTGCCAGTAGTATAGGGGACTATACGGACGAAAAACTGTTTTTT. Its translation is CASSIGDYTDEKLFF.

CDR3 sequence: CASSPDRFQETQYF. The DNA for the CDR3 is TGTGCCAGCAGTCCGGACAGATTTCAAGAGACCCAGTACTTC. The chain links TRBV27 to TRBJ2-5, with D perhaps matching TRBD1 (6 bases). This CDR3 has 14 amino acids. Germline V gene data show CDR1 as MNHEY and CDR2 as SMNVEV (reference sequence). The ends were cut back, 5 bases at V and 2 bases at J, with 12 bases in the middle.

The chain links TRBV5-8 to TRBJ1-1; unclear D gene. CDR1 and CDR2 (germline): SGHTS, YDEGEE. The CDR3 covers 13 residues. V lost 2 bases and J lost 9, with 14 bases in between. The CDR3 is CASSLDSGWKAFF. As DNA, the CDR3 is TGTGCCAGCAGCTTAGACTCCGGGTGGAAAGCTTTCTTT.

The V call is TRBV28, the J call TRBJ1-5; unclear D gene. The CDR3 spans 16 residues. Trimming removed 2 bases from V and 0 bases from J, with 11 bases in between. The V gene's germline CDR1 is MDHEN and CDR2 SYDVKM. CDR3 protein: CASSLGEILSNQPQHF. Here the CDR3 DNA reads TGTGCCAGCAGTTTAGGGGAGATCCTTAGCAATCAGCCCCAGCATTTT. Complete variable domain (other parts from reference TRBV28 and TRBJ1-5): DVKVTQSSRYLVKRTGEKVFLECVQDMDHENMFWYRQDPGLGLRLIYFSYDVKMKEKGDIPEGYSVSREKKERFSLILESASTNQTSMYLCASSLGEILSNQPQHFGDGTRLSIL.

The count of this clone is one. The rearrangement joins TRBV6-5 to TRBJ2-7, with 9 bases matching TRBD1. Germline CDR1 MNHEY, CDR2 SVGAGI. Trimming cost V 7 bases and J 0 bases; bases outside gene matches: 4. The CDR3 sequence is 14 residues long. CDR3 residues: CASTRQGGSYEQYF. CDR3 in DNA: TGTGCCAGCACCCGACAGGGGGGCTCCTACGAGCAGTACTTC.

V is TRBV3-1 (or the pseudogene TRBV3-2) and J is TRBJ1-1, with a weak D call TRBD1 (6 bases). The CDR3 is 15 residues long. From germline, CDR1 is LGHDT and CDR2 YNNKEL (reference sequence). V lost 1 base to trimming and J lost 5 bases, with 14 bases between them. CDR3 bases: TGTGCCAGCAGCCAAGGCGGGGGGGCGAGGACTGAAGCTTTCTTT. Protein: CASSQGGGARTEAFF.

The V call is TRBV30, the J call TRBJ1-6, with TRBD1 as a possible D gene (5 bases). Between the trimmed V and J ends, which lost 3 bases and 7 bases, there was a span of 19 bases. CDR3 size: 16 residues. Germline V CDR1 and CDR2: GTSNPN, SVGIG (reference sequence). This chain's CDR3 is CAWRTSLDSWNSPLHF. CDR3 DNA: TGTGCCTGGAGGACCTCCCTCGACAGTTGGAATTCACCCCTCCACTTT.

The gene calls are TRBV19 and TRBJ1-5; TRBD1 matches at 7 bases. The CDR3 covers 16 residues. With 3 bases clipped from V and 4 bases from J, the junction kept 9 bases outside the gene matches. Germline loops: CDR1 LNHDA, CDR2 SQIVND (reference sequence). The CDR3 loop reads CASSIETGAGNQPQHF. The CDR3 DNA sequence: TGTGCCAGTAGTATTGAAACAGGGGCAGGAAATCAGCCCCAGCATTTT.

The V call is TRBV5-1, the J call TRBJ1-6, with a weak D call TRBD1 (5 bases). CDR3 length equals 13 residues. Germline V CDR1 and CDR2: SGHRS, YFSETQ. The germline V and J ends were trimmed by 4 bases and 9 bases, with 11 bases remaining between them. The CDR3 coding sequence is TGCGCCAGCAGCCCGGACACGGGTTCACCCCTCCACTTT. This sequence encodes CASSPDTGSPLHF.